The present entry profiles one T cell receptor (beta chain) with its context. The data originate from a study of blood T cell repertoires in COVID-19. Study-wide background: From T cells, B-cell-depleted T cells, or PBMCs came the material, which was cDNA or gDNA.

Losses at the gene ends were 6 bases for V and 9 bases for J; bases not matched to a gene: 11. The length of the CDR3 is 16 residues. CDR1 is MNHNY and CDR2 is SVGAGI in the germline V gene (reference sequence). In the source study's methods: Cell counts per sample came from amplifying reference gene primers. Method: immunoSEQ multiplex PCR; TCRdb's copy keeps in-frame clones and lacks some. That table furnishes V, J and clone size, whereas the DNA furnished D and trimming. Of approximately 190,000 clones in the sample, about nine tenths were seen once. The sequence was obtained from a man aged 45-65 years with acute or convalescent COVID-19. The specimen was peripheral blood. This chain uses TRBV6-6 with TRBJ2-1, with 13 bases matching TRBD2. DNA for the CDR3: TGTGCCAGCAGCTTAAAAGGACTAGCGGGGGCGGGTGAGCAGTTCTTC. Translated, it gives CASSLKGLAGAGEQFF.